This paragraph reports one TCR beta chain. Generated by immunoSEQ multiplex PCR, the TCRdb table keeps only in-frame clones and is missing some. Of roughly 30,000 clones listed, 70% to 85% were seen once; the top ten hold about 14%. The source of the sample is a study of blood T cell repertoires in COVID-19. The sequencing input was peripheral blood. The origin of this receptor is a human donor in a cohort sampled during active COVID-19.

The CDR3: CASSEGAGVTTGELFF. The DNA of the CDR3 is TGTGCCAGCAGTGAAGGGGCAGGGGTTACCACCGGGGAGCTGTTTTTT. J is TRBJ2-2 and V is TRBV6-1; TRBD1 is a possible D gene (6 bases). This CDR3 has 16 amino acids. The germline V gene has CDR1 MNHNS and CDR2 SASEGT. V lost 1 base and J 4 bases, leaving 13 bases between the germline ends.